The source of this T cell receptor (beta chain) is a study of T cells in Graves' hyperthyroidism and ophthalmopathy. Broader study findings: Most thyroid clonotypes with frequency above 0.001 were detected in blood. Stable hyperthyroidism was separated from ophthalmopathy by a model based on 13 V-J features.

This clonotype was observed many times. Its cognate antigen is unknown. Researchers took RNA transcripts and amplified the TCR beta CDR3 regions from them. HTBI primers were employed in a first-round RT-PCR of the TCR CDR3. MiXCR, applied by TCRdb to the multiplex PCR reads, yields one record per CDR3 protein. The sample lists almost 250,000 distinct CDR3 sequences; approximately 23% were seen once. In the ophthalmopathy cohort, Clinical Activity Score was at least 3, NOSPECS grade at least 4, and duration under 3 months. Source material for PBMCs was more than 7.5 ml fresh peripheral blood. J was trimmed by 8 bases and V by 4 bases; bases with no gene match: 11. Germline CDR1 and CDR2: MRHNA and SNTAGT. The CDR3 contains 15 residues.

The sequencing sample was made of blood. The rearrangement joins TRBV6-4 to TRBJ2-4, with TRBD1 matching over 7 bases. The sequence derives from a woman aged 40 to 50 with Graves' ophthalmopathy. This chain's CDR3 is CASSGPDRAGYIQYF. The DNA of the CDR3 is TGTGCCAGCAGTGGGCCCGACAGGGCCGGTTACATTCAGTACTTC.